This is a list of T cell receptor beta chains from one sample in a study of blood T cells in healthy people across ages. TCRdb fed the 5' RACE reads into MiXCR, producing one record per CDR3 protein. Of over 500,000 distinct CDR3 sequences listed, more than 45% are singletons. The sequenced material came from blood. The receptors were gathered from an elderly woman in good health. Each CDR3 is given with its conserved first and last residue. Fields, in order: clone size, V gene, J gene, D gene, CDR3 DNA, CDR3 protein. A D gene is named only where the DNA matches it firmly. Rows give clone size only sometimes, using once, few, many, or a class for an expanded clone.

>many|TRBV29-1|TRBJ2-6|-
TGCAGCGTTGAATCTCAGGGCAACGTCCTGACTTTC
CSVESQGNVLTF
>-|TRBV10-3|TRBJ2-4|TRBD1
TGTGCCGCCACTGGGGCTAAGGGGGCAAACATTCAGTACTTC
CAATGAKGANIQYF
>-|TRBV5-1|TRBJ2-1|-
TGCGCCAGCAGCTGGGGGTACGACAATGAGCAGTTCTTC
CASSWGYDNEQFF
>few|TRBV27|TRBJ2-7|-
TGTGCCAGCAGTTTCCGAGACAGCTACGAGCAGTACTTC
CASSFRDSYEQYF
>-|TRBV20-1|TRBJ1-5|-
TGCAGTGCTAGAGCTGGGGGCGCGGGTCAGCCCCAGCATTTT
CSARAGGAGQPQHF
>-|TRBV12-3/TRBV12-4|TRBJ2-6|-
TGTGCCAGCACCCGGACAGCTACACGCTCTGGGGCCAACGTCCTGACTTTC
CASTRTATRSGANVLTF
>-|TRBV7-9|TRBJ2-7|-
TGTGCCAGCAGCTTAGCGAGAAGGCATGAGGACTCCTACGAGCAGTACTTC
CASSLARRHEDSYEQYF
>many|TRBV4-1|TRBJ2-7|TRBD2
TGCGCCAGCAGCCAAGGTACTAGCGGGACCTACGAGCAGTACTTC
CASSQGTSGTYEQYF
>-|TRBV7-2|TRBJ2-5|-
TGTGCCAGCAGCTTGGGGCCGGAGTTATGGGAGACCCAGTACTTC
CASSLGPELWETQYF
>-|TRBV4-2|TRBJ1-3|TRBD1
TGTGCCAGCAGCCAAGTAGGGGGCATTCTAAACACCATATATTTT
CASSQVGGILNTIYF
>-|TRBV7-2|TRBJ1-4|-
TGTGCCAGCAGCTTAGGAGACAGGTTGGCTGAAAAACTGTTTTTT
CASSLGDRLAEKLFF
>-|TRBV9|TRBJ2-7|TRBD1
TGTGCCAGCAGCGAAGGGGGCCTCTCCTACGAGCAGTACTTC
CASSEGGLSYEQYF
>many|TRBV2|TRBJ2-1|-
TGTGCCAGCAGGGGGGACTTCAATGAGCAGTTCTTC
CASRGDFNEQFF
>few|TRBV7-2|TRBJ2-3|-
TGTGCCAGCAGCCAAGACTGGATGACCACAGATACGCAGTATTTT
CASSQDWMTTDTQYF
>-|TRBV29-1|TRBJ1-1|-
TGCAGCGTGGAGGGGTTGGGGGGTTGGAACACTGAAGCTTTCTTT
CSVEGLGGWNTEAFF
>many|TRBV28|TRBJ2-3|-
TGTGCCAGCAGTTTTCAGTCCGACACAGATACGCAGTATTTT
CASSFQSDTDTQYF
>many|TRBV3-1|TRBJ2-1|-
TGTGCCAGCAGCCCTAAAAAAAGGAACAATGAGCAGTTCTTC
CASSPKKRNNEQFF
>few|TRBV29-1|TRBJ2-7|-
TGCAGCGTTGAATTAGACAGTTACGAGCAGTACTTC
CSVELDSYEQYF
>-|TRBV7-9|TRBJ2-7|-
TGTGCCAGCAGCTTAGAGGCAGGGAAGAACGAGCAGTACTTC
CASSLEAGKNEQYF
>many|TRBV10-3|TRBJ2-5|-
TGTGCCATCAGTGCTCGGGACTTACAAGAGACCCAGTACTTC
CAISARDLQETQYF
>-|TRBV9|TRBJ1-2|-
TGTGCCAGCAGCGCCGGACAGTCAGCTAACTATGGCTACACCTTC
CASSAGQSANYGYTF
>-|TRBV4-1|TRBJ2-1|-
TGCGCCAGCAGCCAAGATTGGCCAGGGAGGATGAATGAGCAGTTCTTC
CASSQDWPGRMNEQFF
>-|TRBV25-1|TRBJ1-6|TRBD1
TGTGCCAGCAGTCAACAAATGGGACAGTTTAATTCACCCCTCCACTTT
CASSQQMGQFNSPLHF
>-|TRBV7-9|TRBJ2-4|TRBD1
TGTGCCAGCAGTCCGCCGGGACAGTTAAACATTCAGTACTTC
CASSPPGQLNIQYF
>-|TRBV5-1|TRBJ2-3|-
TGCGCCAGCAGCACAGCCGGGGCAGATACGCAGTATTTT
CASSTAGADTQYF
>-|TRBV5-1|TRBJ2-7|-
TGCGCCAGCAGCTACGGTGGTGATACCTACGAGCAGTACTTC
CASSYGGDTYEQYF
>many|TRBV12-3/TRBV12-4|TRBJ2-1|TRBD2
TGTGCCAGCAGTCGACCCTCCGGGACTAGCATTCATGAGCAGTTCTTC
CASSRPSGTSIHEQFF
>-|TRBV2|TRBJ1-2|-
TGTGCGGAGACCGGGAGGTCGTCAAGCTATGGCTACACCTTC
CAETGRSSSYGYTF
>many|TRBV6-6|TRBJ1-6|TRBD1
TGTGCCAGCAGGATGGGACAGGATAATTCACCCCTCCACTTT
CASRMGQDNSPLHF
>many|TRBV5-1|TRBJ2-7|TRBD2
TGCGCCAGCAGCATATCTAGCGGGAGTGGGTACGAGCAGTACTTC
CASSISSGSGYEQYF
>few|TRBV15|TRBJ1-5|-
TGTGCCACCAGCAGAGGTGGTGTGGGCAGAAGCCTCATCGGCGGTCAGCCCCAGCATTTT
CATSRGGVGRSLIGGQPQHF
>-|TRBV2|TRBJ1-1|-
TGTGCCAGCAGTGGGACCTTCCAAGGGAGAGCTTTCTTT
CASSGTFQGRAFF
>-|TRBV6-2/TRBV6-3|TRBJ1-6|-
TGTGCCAGCAGGACCGGGACCGATAATTCACCCCTCCACTTT
CASRTGTDNSPLHF
>many|TRBV29-1|TRBJ2-5|-
TGCAGCGTTGAAATCCCGGGCGGGGAGACCCAGTACTTC
CSVEIPGGETQYF
>-|TRBV24-1|TRBJ2-7|-
TGTGCCACCAGTGATCCACAGACTTACGAGCAGTACTTC
CATSDPQTYEQYF
>few|TRBV7-2|TRBJ2-1|-
TGTGCCAGCAGCCGCTTGATTAAGGAGCAGTTCTTC
CASSRLIKEQFF
>-|TRBV5-1|TRBJ2-7|-
TGCGCCAGCAGCTTGACAGGGAGGAGCTCCTACGAGCAGTACTTC
CASSLTGRSSYEQYF
>once|TRBV29-1|TRBJ2-5|TRBD2
TGCAGCGTCCGACTAGCGGATAACCCGAAGACCCAGTACTTC
CSVRLADNPKTQYF
>-|TRBV3-1|TRBJ2-7|TRBD2
TGTGCCAGCAGCCAACGCCAGGGACTAGGGCACTACAATGAGCAGTACTTC
CASSQRQGLGHYNEQYF
>-|TRBV5-1|TRBJ2-1|-
TGCGCCAGCAGCTTGGCGTTAGGCAGCCGAGAGGAGCAGTTCTTC
CASSLALGSREEQFF
>-|TRBV20-1|TRBJ1-4|-
TGCAGTGCTAGAGATCTCGGGGGGAGAAATGAAAAACTGTTTTTT
CSARDLGGRNEKLFF
>-|TRBV25-1|TRBJ1-6|-
TGTGCCAGCAGACCCTCCCAGGGGACTGGTTCACCCCTCCACTTT
CASRPSQGTGSPLHF
>-|TRBV7-2|TRBJ2-3|-
TGTGCCAGCAGCCCGATAGTCAACCGGGAAGATACGCAGTATTTT
CASSPIVNREDTQYF
>-|TRBV20-1|TRBJ1-4|-
TGCAGTGCCCGGGTGTGGGCTGTGAATGAAAAACTGTTTTTT
CSARVWAVNEKLFF
>-|TRBV5-6|TRBJ2-7|-
TGTGCCAGCAGCTGGAGTGGGCTCGAGCAGTACTTC
CASSWSGLEQYF
>many|TRBV5-1|TRBJ2-7|-
TGCGCCAGCAGACGACTTGCCGGGACTGCGACCTACGAGCAGTACTTC
CASRRLAGTATYEQYF
>many|TRBV28|TRBJ1-1|-
TGTGCCAGCAGTTTATTCCCTGAAGCTTTCTTT
CASSLFPEAFF
>many|TRBV7-2|TRBJ2-3|TRBD2
TGTGCCAGCGGCACTAGCGCACCCACAGATACGCAGTATTTT
CASGTSAPTDTQYF
>many|TRBV20-1|TRBJ2-1|-
TGCAGTGCTACGGGGACAGAGCAGTTCTTC
CSATGTEQFF